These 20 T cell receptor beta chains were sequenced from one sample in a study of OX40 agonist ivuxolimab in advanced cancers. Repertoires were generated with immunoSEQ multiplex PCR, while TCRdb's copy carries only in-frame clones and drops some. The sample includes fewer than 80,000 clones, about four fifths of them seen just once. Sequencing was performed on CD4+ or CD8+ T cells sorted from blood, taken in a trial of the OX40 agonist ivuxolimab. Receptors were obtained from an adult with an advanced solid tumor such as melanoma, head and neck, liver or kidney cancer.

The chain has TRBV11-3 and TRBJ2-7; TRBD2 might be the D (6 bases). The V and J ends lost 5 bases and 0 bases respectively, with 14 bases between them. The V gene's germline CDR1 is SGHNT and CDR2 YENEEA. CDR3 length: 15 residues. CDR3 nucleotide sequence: TGTGCCAGCAGCCAACATAGGGAGGCCTCCTACGAGCAGTACTTC. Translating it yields CASSQHREASYEQYF.

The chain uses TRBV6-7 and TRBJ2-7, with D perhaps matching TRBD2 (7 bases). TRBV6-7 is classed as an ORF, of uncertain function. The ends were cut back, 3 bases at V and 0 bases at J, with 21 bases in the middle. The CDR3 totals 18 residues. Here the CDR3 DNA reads TGTGCCAGCAGTTATCTCGGGGGGCGTACGCCAAGCTCCTACGAGCAGTACTTC. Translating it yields CASSYLGGRTPSSYEQYF.

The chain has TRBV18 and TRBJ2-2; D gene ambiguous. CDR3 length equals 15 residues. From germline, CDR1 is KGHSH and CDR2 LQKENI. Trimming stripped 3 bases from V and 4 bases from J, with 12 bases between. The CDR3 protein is CASSPVDGTTGELFF. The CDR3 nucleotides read TGTGCCAGCTCACCGGTGGATGGTACCACCGGGGAGCTGTTTTTT.

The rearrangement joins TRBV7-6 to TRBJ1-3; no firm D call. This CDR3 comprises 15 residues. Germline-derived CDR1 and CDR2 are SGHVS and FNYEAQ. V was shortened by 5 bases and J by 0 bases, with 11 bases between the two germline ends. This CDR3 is CASSPVVDSGNTIYF. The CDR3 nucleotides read TGTGCCAGCAGCCCGGTCGTGGACTCTGGAAACACCATATATTTT.

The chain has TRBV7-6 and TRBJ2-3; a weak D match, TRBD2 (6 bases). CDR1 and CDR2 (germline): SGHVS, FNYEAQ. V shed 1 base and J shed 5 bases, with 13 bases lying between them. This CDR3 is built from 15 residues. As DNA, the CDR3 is TGTGCCAGCAGCTTAGTTGGAGCGGGTGGAGATACGCAGTATTTT. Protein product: CASSLVGAGGDTQYF.

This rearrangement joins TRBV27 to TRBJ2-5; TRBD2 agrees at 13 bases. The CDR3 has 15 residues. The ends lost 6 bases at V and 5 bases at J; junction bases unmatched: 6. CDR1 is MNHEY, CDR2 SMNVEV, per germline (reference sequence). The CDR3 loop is CASRTVTSGGETQYF. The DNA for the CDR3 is TGTGCCAGCAGGACCGTGACTAGCGGGGGGGAGACCCAGTACTTC.

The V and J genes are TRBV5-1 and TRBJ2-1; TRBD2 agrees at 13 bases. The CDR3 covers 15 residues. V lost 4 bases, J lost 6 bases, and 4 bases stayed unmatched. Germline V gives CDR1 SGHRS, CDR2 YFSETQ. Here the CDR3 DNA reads TGCGCCAGCAGCGAGGGACTAGCGGGGATCAATGAGCAGTTCTTC. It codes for CASSEGLAGINEQFF. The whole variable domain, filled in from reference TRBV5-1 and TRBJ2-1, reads KAGVTQTPRYLIKTRGQQVTLSCSPISGHRSVSWYQQTPGQGLQFLFEYFSETQRNKGNFPGRFSGRQFSNSRSEMNVSTLELGDSALYLCASSEGLAGINEQFFGPGTRLTVL.

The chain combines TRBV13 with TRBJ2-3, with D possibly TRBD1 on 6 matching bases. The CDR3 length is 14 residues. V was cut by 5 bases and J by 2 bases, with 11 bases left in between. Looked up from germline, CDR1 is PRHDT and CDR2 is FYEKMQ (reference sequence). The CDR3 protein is CASSRRGDTDTQYF. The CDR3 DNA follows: TGTGCCAGCAGCCGCAGGGGTGACACAGATACGCAGTATTTT.

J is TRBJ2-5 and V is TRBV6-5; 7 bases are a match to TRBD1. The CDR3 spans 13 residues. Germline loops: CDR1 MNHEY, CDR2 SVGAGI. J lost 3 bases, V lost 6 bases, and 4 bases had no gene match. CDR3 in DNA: TGTGCCAGCAGAAAGGGGGCGAAAGAGACCCAGTACTTC. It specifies CASRKGAKETQYF.

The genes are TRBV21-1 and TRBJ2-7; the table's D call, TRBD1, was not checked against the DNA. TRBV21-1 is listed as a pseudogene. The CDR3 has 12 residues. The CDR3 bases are TGTGCCAGCAGCCCTCGGACAGACGAGCAGTACTTC. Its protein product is CASSPRTDEQYF.

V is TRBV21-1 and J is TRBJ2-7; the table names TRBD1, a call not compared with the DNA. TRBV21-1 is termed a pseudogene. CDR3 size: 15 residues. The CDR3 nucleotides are TGTGCCAGCAGCGCCCGGGACAGAACTAGCTACGAGCAGTACTTC. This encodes CASSARDRTSYEQYF.

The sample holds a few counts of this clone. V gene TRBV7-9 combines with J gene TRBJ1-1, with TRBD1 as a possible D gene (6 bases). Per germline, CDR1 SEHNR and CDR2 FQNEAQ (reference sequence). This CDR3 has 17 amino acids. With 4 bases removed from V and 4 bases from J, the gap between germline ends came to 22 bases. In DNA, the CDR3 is TGTGCCAGCAGCTCCCTAGGGGGGATGACAGTCGGCACTGAAGCTTTCTTT. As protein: CASSSLGGMTVGTEAFF.

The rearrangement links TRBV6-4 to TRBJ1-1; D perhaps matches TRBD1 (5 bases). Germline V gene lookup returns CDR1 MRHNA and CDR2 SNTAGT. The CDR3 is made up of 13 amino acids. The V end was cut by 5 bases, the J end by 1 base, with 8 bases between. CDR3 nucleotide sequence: TGTGCCAGCAGTAGGGACGGGAACACTGAAGCTTTCTTT. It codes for CASSRDGNTEAFF.

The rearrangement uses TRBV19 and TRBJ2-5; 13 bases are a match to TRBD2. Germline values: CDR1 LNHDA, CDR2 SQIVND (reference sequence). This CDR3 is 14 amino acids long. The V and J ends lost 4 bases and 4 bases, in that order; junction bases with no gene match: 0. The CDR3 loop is CASSRLAGGETQYF. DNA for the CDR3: TGTGCCAGTAGTAGACTAGCGGGGGGAGAGACCCAGTACTTC.

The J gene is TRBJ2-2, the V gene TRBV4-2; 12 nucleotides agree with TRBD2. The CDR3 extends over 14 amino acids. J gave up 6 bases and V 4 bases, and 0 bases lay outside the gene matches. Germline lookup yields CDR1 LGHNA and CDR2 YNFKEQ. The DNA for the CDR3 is TGTGCCAGCAGCCCTAGCGGGGGGGCCGGGGAGCTGTTTTTT. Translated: CASSPSGGAGELFF.

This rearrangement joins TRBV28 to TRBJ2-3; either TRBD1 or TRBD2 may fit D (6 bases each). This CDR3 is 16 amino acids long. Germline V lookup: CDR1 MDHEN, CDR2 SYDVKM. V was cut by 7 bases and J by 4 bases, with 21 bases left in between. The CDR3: CASISGGPRTADTQYF. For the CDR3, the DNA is TGTGCCAGCATTAGTGGGGGGCCGAGAACCGCAGATACGCAGTATTTT.

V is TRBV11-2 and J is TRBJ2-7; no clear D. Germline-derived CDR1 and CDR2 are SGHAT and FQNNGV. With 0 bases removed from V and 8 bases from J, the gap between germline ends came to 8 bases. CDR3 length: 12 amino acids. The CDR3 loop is CASSLDPAQQYF. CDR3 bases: TGTGCCAGCAGCTTAGATCCCGCCCAGCAGTACTTC.

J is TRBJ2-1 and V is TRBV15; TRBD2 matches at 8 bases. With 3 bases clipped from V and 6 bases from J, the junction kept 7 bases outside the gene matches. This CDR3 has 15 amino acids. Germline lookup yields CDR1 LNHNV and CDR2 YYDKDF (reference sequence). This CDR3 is CATSRGGGPVNEQFF. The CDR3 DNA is TGTGCCACCAGCAGGGGCGGGGGGCCGGTCAATGAGCAGTTCTTC.

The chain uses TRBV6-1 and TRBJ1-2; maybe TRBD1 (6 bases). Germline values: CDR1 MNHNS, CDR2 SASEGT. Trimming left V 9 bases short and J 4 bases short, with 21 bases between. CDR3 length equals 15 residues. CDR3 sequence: CASLGTGWPAYGYTF. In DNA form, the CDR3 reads TGTGCCAGTTTGGGAACAGGGTGGCCCGCCTATGGCTACACCTTC.

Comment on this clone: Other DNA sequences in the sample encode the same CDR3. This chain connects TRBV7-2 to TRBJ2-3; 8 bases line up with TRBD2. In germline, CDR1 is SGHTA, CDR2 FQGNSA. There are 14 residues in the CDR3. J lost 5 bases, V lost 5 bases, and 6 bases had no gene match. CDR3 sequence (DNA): TGTGCCAGCAGCCCCGGACTAGCACTAGATACGCAGTATTTT. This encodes CASSPGLALDTQYF.